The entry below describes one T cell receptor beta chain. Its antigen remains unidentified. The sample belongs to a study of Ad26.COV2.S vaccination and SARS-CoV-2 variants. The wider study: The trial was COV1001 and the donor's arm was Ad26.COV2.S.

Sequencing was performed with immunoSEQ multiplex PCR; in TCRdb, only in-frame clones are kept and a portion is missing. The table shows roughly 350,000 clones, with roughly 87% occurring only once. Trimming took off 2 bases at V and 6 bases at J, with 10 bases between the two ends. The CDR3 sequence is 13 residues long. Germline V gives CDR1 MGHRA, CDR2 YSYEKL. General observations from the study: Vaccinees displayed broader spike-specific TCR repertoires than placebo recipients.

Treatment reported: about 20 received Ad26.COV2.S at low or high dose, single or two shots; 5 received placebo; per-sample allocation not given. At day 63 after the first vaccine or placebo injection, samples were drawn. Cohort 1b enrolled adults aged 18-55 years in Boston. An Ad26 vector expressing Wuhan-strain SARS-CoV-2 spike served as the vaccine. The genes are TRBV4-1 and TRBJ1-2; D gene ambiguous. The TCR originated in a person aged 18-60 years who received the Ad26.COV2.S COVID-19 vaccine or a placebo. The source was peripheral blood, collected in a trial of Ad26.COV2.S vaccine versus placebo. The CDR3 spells CASSQIGDDGYTF. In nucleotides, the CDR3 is TGCGCCAGCAGCCAAATTGGGGATGATGGCTACACCTTC.